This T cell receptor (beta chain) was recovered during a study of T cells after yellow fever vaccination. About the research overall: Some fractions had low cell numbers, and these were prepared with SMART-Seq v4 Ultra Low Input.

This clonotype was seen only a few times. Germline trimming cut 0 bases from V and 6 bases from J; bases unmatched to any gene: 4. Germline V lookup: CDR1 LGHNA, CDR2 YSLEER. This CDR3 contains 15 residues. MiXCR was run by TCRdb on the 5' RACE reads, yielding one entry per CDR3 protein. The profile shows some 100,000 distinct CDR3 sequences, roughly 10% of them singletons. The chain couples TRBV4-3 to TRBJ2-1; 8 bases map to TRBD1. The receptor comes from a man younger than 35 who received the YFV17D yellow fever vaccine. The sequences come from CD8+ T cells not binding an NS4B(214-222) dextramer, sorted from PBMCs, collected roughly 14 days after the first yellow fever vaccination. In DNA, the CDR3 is TGCGCCAGCAGCCAAGACAGGGGGCAGGGCAATGAGCAGTTCTTC. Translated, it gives CASSQDRGQGNEQFF.